The T cell receptor beta chain under discussion was sequenced for a study of T cells in localized non-small cell lung cancer. Study results and caveats: Appearance in adjacent lung was seen for a median around 61 of the top 100 tumor clones.

Details on this clone: What it binds is unknown.

Produced via immunoSEQ multiplex PCR; TCRdb's table is partial and in-frame only. Here the sample spans over 40,000 clones, 86% being singletons. This material consisted of peripheral blood, taken before any cancer treatment. The origin of this receptor is a woman aged 18-55 years with stage III lung adenocarcinoma.

The CDR3 coding sequence is TGCGCCAGCGGACTAACAGGGTCCTTGGGGAATGGCTACACCTTC. It translates to CASGLTGSLGNGYTF. The chain carries TRBV5-1 and TRBJ1-2; possible D gene TRBD1, 6 bases. Germline CDR1 reads SGHRS; CDR2 reads YFSETQ. Trimming removed 7 bases from V and 6 bases from J, with 22 bases in between. CDR3 length: 15 amino acids.